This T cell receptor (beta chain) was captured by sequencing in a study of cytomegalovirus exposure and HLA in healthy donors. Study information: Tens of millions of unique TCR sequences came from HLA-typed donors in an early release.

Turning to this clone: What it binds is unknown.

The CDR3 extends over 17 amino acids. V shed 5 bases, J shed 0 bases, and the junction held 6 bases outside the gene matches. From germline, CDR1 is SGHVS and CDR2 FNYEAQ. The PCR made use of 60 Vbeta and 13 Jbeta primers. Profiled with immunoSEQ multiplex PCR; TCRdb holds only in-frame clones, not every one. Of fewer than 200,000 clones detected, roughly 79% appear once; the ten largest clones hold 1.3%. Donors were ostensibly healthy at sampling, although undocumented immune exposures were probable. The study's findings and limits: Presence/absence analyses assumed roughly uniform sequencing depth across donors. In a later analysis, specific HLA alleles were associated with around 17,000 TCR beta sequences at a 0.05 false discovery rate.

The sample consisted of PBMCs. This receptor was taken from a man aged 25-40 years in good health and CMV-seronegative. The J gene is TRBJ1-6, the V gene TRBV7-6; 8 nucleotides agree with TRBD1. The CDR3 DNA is TGTGCCAGCAGCCCGGACAGGGCAAGCTCCTATAATTCACCCCTCCACTTT. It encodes CASSPDRASSYNSPLHF.